A selection of T cell receptor beta chains follows, all from one sample in a study of cytotoxic CD8 clonotypes in ibrutinib-treated CLL. Assay: immunoSEQ multiplex PCR; the TCRdb copy retains only in-frame clones and omits some. The data show about 86,000 clones, 86% seen once. The sample here was PBMCs, taken before ibrutinib treatment. The source is a human donor with chronic lymphocytic leukemia. CDR3s include the opening cysteine and the closing phenylalanine or tryptophan. Fields, in order: V gene, clone size, J gene, D gene, CDR3 DNA, CDR3 protein. A D gene is named only where the DNA matches it firmly. Expanded clones are given a class, and other clones once, few, many or no size at all.

TRBV7-9	once	TRBJ2-7	NA	TGTGCCAGCAGCTTAGGACGTAGCGACACGCAGTACTTC	CASSLGRSDTQYF
TRBV9	NA	TRBJ2-7	TRBD2	TGTGCCAGCAGCGCCGGAGGACTAGCCGTCTTCCACGAGCAGTACTTC	CASSAGGLAVFHEQYF
TRBV7-7	NA	TRBJ2-2	NA	TGTGCCAGCAGCTTAGGAGCCGGGGAGCTGTTTTTT	CASSLGAGELFF
TRBV2	NA	TRBJ1-1	NA	TGTGCCAGCAGTGAGATGACAGGGAACACTGAAGCTTTCTTT	CASSEMTGNTEAFF
TRBV2	NA	TRBJ1-2	NA	TGTGCCAGCAGTGAAGCGCTTCGTTCCTATGGCTACACCTTC	CASSEALRSYGYTF
TRBV6-5	NA	TRBJ1-1	NA	TGTGCCAGCAGCCTCAGCGATTTGGGCACTGAAGCTTTCTTT	CASSLSDLGTEAFF
TRBV11-2	NA	TRBJ1-4	NA	TGTGCCAGCAGCTTAGCAGGGGTTAATGAAAAACTGTTTTTT	CASSLAGVNEKLFF
TRBV10-1	NA	TRBJ2-2	NA	TGCGCCAGCAGTGATCGGGGCCTTAACACCGGGGAGCTGTTTTTT	CASSDRGLNTGELFF
TRBV4-2	NA	TRBJ2-7	TRBD1	TGTGCCAGCAGCCAAGCCGGGACAGCCTCCTACGAGCAGTACTTC	CASSQAGTASYEQYF
TRBV19	NA	TRBJ2-7	TRBD2	TGTGCCAGTAGTCTTGGTCTAGCGGGACCCTACGAGCAGTACTTC	CASSLGLAGPYEQYF
TRBV5-4	NA	TRBJ2-3	TRBD1	TGTGCCAGCAGCTCGGGAGCTGACAGGGGTGGCACAGATACGCAGTATTTT	CASSSGADRGGTDTQYF
TRBV5-4	NA	TRBJ2-7	TRBD2	TGTGCCAGCAGCTTAAGGACTAGCCTACGGAGGTCGGGAGAGCAGTACTTC	CASSLRTSLRRSGEQYF
TRBV29-1	NA	TRBJ2-1	NA	TGCAGCGTTCTCTCTGCGCTCGTCCCCTACAATGAGCAGTTCTTC	CSVLSALVPYNEQFF
TRBV7-9	NA	TRBJ2-7	TRBD1	TGTGCCAGCAGCTTAGAAGGGACAGGGGGTTTAGGATACTTC	CASSLEGTGGLGYF
TRBV29-1	NA	TRBJ1-1	NA	TGCAGCGTTGGGGACACTGAAGCTTTCTTT	CSVGDTEAFF
TRBV9	once	TRBJ2-1	NA	TGTGCCAGCAGCGAACAGGTTTCCCGCTACAATGAGCAGTTCTTC	CASSEQVSRYNEQFF
TRBV28	NA	TRBJ2-7	TRBD1	TGTGCCAGCAGCCTGGACAGGGGTCTTTCCTACGAGCAGTACTTC	CASSLDRGLSYEQYF
TRBV19	NA	TRBJ1-1	NA	TGTGCCAGTAGTATGGGGGCTGAAGCTTTCTTT	CASSMGAEAFF
TRBV7-2	medium-sized	TRBJ2-7	NA	TGTGCCAGCAGCTTAGAGTCTCGGGGAACCTACGAGCAGTACTTC	CASSLESRGTYEQYF
TRBV9	once	TRBJ2-3	NA	TGTGCCAGCAGCATGGACACAGATACGCAGTATTTT	CASSMDTDTQYF
TRBV6-1	NA	TRBJ1-2	TRBD1	TGTGCCAGCAGTGAGGGGACAGGGGATAACTATGGCTACACCTTC	CASSEGTGDNYGYTF
TRBV5-1	NA	TRBJ2-3	TRBD2	TGCGCCAGCAGCAAATCTATACCGGGACTAGCGGGAGGGCCCCAGGAAGATACGCAGTATTTT	CASSKSIPGLAGGPQEDTQYF